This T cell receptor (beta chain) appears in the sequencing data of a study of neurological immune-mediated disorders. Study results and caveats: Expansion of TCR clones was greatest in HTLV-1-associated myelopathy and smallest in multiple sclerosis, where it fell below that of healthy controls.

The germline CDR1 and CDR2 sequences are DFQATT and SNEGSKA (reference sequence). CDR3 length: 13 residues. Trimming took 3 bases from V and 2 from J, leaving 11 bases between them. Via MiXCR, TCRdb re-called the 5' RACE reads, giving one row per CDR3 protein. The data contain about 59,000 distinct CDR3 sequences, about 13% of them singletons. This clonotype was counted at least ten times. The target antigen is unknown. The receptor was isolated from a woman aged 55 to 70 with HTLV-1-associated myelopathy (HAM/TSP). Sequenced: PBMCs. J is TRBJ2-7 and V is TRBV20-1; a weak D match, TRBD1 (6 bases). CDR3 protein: CSASRTAAYEQYF. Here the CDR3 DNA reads TGCAGTGCTAGTAGGACAGCTGCCTACGAGCAGTACTTC.